Listed below are T cell receptor beta chains from one sample, sequenced in a study of blood T cells in healthy people across ages. TCRdb reprocessed the 5' RACE reads via MiXCR and lists one record per CDR3 protein. This repertoire shows some 1.5 million distinct CDR3 sequences, roughly 28% found once; its top ten account for roughly 8.2%. Sequenced: blood. The receptors originated from a young woman in good health. Both conserved end residues are part of each CDR3. D genes are given only for firm matches. Clone size is given for some rows only: seen once, a few or many times, or a class if the clone is expanded.

V	size	J	D	DNA	CDR3
TRBV9	NA	TRBJ2-1	TRBD2	TGTGCCAGCAGCTTTAGCGGGGGGGCTATCATCGGGGAGCAGTTCTTC	CASSFSGGAIIGEQFF
TRBV15	few	TRBJ2-1	NA	TGTGCCACCAGCAGAGAAACGTTCCGCTCCTACAATGAGCAGTTCTTC	CATSRETFRSYNEQFF
TRBV27	NA	TRBJ2-3	TRBD2	TGTGCCAGTAGTGACGAAGGCGGGAGAAGAGCAGATACGCAGTATTTT	CASSDEGGRRADTQYF
TRBV6-6	few	TRBJ2-7	TRBD2	TGTGCCAGCAGCCCCGGGACTAGCGGGAGTCACGAGCAGTACTTC	CASSPGTSGSHEQYF
TRBV20-1	few	TRBJ1-5	NA	TGCAGTGCTAGTGTCAGCAGGGGCGGCAATCAGCCCCAGCATTTT	CSASVSRGGNQPQHF
TRBV28	NA	TRBJ2-7	NA	TGTGCCAGCAGTGACCCAGGACACGAGCAGTACTTC	CASSDPGHEQYF
TRBV7-2	NA	TRBJ2-2	NA	TGTGCCAGCACCAGTCAAGGGGCCTCACGAACCGGGGAGCTGTTTTTT	CASTSQGASRTGELFF
TRBV3-1	few	TRBJ2-3	NA	TGTGCCAGCTGCCAAGATGGGGCAGCTAGCACAGATACGCAGTATTTT	CASCQDGAASTDTQYF
TRBV6-5	NA	TRBJ1-2	NA	TGTGCCAGCAGTACCGGACAGAGCTATGACTACACCTTC	CASSTGQSYDYTF
TRBV29-1	few	TRBJ2-1	TRBD2	TGCAGCGGACGGACTAGCGGGAACTACGAGCAGTTCTTC	CSGRTSGNYEQFF
TRBV12-3/TRBV12-4	NA	TRBJ1-4	NA	TGTGCCAGCAGTTTAGCCCCAGGAGATGGAAAACTGTTTTTT	CASSLAPGDGKLFF
TRBV5-1	few	TRBJ2-2	TRBD2	TGCGCCAGCAGCTTGGCTAGCGGGGGGAACACCGGGGAGCTGTTTTTT	CASSLASGGNTGELFF
TRBV24-1	NA	TRBJ2-1	TRBD1	TGTGCCACCAGTGACCCCCAGACAGGGGCCAGTTCCTACAATGAGCAGTTCTTC	CATSDPQTGASSYNEQFF
TRBV12-3/TRBV12-4	NA	TRBJ1-1	NA	TGTGCCAGCAGTCCGTCGGGTTTGCGCGCTGAAGCTTTCTTT	CASSPSGLRAEAFF
TRBV9	few	TRBJ1-6	TRBD1	TGTGCCAGCAGCGGAAGTACAGGGGATTCACCCCTCCACTTT	CASSGSTGDSPLHF
TRBV20-1	NA	TRBJ1-1	TRBD1	TGCAGGGGGGGACAGGGGGACACTGCAGCTTTCTTT	CRGGQGDTAAFF
TRBV12-3/TRBV12-4	NA	TRBJ1-2	TRBD1	TGTGCCAGCAGTGAGGGGACAGGGGGGCTCTATGGCTACACCTTC	CASSEGTGGLYGYTF
TRBV20-1	few	TRBJ2-1	NA	TGCAGTGCTAGTAAGGAGACCCAGTTCTTC	CSASKETQFF
TRBV27	few	TRBJ2-1	NA	TGTGCCAGCAAACAAATCCCGTCCTACAATGAGCAGTTCTTC	CASKQIPSYNEQFF
TRBV15	many	TRBJ2-7	TRBD2	TGTGCCACCAGCAGGACTAGCGGGAGTTACGAGCAGTACTTC	CATSRTSGSYEQYF
TRBV6-2/TRBV6-3	NA	TRBJ2-5	TRBD1	TGTACCAGCAGGGAGACAGGGGCCGGAGAGACCCAGTACTTC	CTSRETGAGETQYF
TRBV14	few	TRBJ1-4	NA	TGTGCCAGCAGCCAACCGTCGCCCGGGCGGGAAAAACTGTTTTTT	CASSQPSPGREKLFF
TRBV6-1	many	TRBJ2-3	NA	TGTGCCAGCAGTGAAGCGCTGGCGTTAAGCACAGATACGCAGTATTTT	CASSEALALSTDTQYF
TRBV7-2	few	TRBJ2-1	NA	TGTGCCAGCAGCTTAGTTATACCACGAGAGCAGTTCTTC	CASSLVIPREQFF
TRBV11-2	NA	TRBJ1-2	TRBD1	TGTGCCAGCAGCTTAGATCCCCCCATCGAGAGGGACAGGGGTCACTATGGCTACACCTTC	CASSLDPPIERDRGHYGYTF
TRBV20-1	few	TRBJ1-5	NA	TGCAGTGCTAGAGGGTATAGAAGCAATCAGCCCCAGCATTTT	CSARGYRSNQPQHF
TRBV6-5	NA	TRBJ1-1	TRBD1	TGTGCCAGCAGTTACTCGACCCCGAGACAGGGGTCCACTGAAGCTTTCTTT	CASSYSTPRQGSTEAFF
TRBV5-1	NA	TRBJ2-1	NA	TGCGCCAGCAGCTTTCGCAGGGACTACAATGAGCAGTTCTTC	CASSFRRDYNEQFF
TRBV6-2/TRBV6-3	NA	TRBJ2-3	NA	TGTGCCAGCAGTTACGTTGGGATCCGCACAGATACGCAGTATTTT	CASSYVGIRTDTQYF
TRBV7-8	few	TRBJ2-5	NA	TGTGCCAGCAGCATTACAGGGAAAGTGGGGACCCAGTACTTC	CASSITGKVGTQYF
TRBV20-1	few	TRBJ2-3	NA	TGCAGTGCTATGAATCCGATTGGAGATACGCAGTATTTT	CSAMNPIGDTQYF
TRBV2	NA	TRBJ2-3	TRBD2	TGTGCCAGTACCGAACGGCGGGGGTTCAAAATGAATACGCAGTATTTT	CASTERRGFKMNTQYF
TRBV29-1	NA	TRBJ2-3	NA	TGCAGCGTTGTAATCGGGGTAGGAGATACGCAGTATTTT	CSVVIGVGDTQYF
TRBV30	few	TRBJ1-2	NA	TGTGCCTGGAGTGGGGGGTACTATGGCTACACCTTC	CAWSGGYYGYTF
TRBV6-5	NA	TRBJ2-5	NA	TGTGCCAGCAGTCCACAAAACCCGGGAAAAAAAGAGACCCAGTACTTC	CASSPQNPGKKETQYF
TRBV6-2/TRBV6-3	few	TRBJ2-1	NA	TGTGCCAGTCTCGGGGGTTACGGTGAGCAGTTCTTC	CASLGGYGEQFF
TRBV5-1	few	TRBJ2-3	TRBD2	TGCGCCAGCAGCTGGGGAACTAGCGTCCGCACAGATACGCAGTATTTT	CASSWGTSVRTDTQYF
TRBV20-1	many	TRBJ2-4	TRBD2	TGCAGTGCTAAAGAAGCGGGGCGAGCCAAAAACATTCAGTACTTC	CSAKEAGRAKNIQYF
TRBV7-2	NA	TRBJ1-1	NA	TGTGCCAGCAGCCCGTCGGGGGTGAACACTGAAGCTTTCTTT	CASSPSGVNTEAFF
TRBV7-2	few	TRBJ1-2	NA	TGTGCCAGCAGCTTAGAGCGTTTGTCGGGTGGCTACACCTTC	CASSLERLSGGYTF
TRBV20-1	many	TRBJ1-2	NA	TGCAGTGCAGTAGGCTATGGCTACACCTTC	CSAVGYGYTF
TRBV12-3/TRBV12-4	NA	TRBJ1-3	NA	TGTGCCAGCAGGCCACTCGGAAACACCATATATTTT	CASRPLGNTIYF
TRBV4-3	few	TRBJ2-5	NA	TGCGCCAGCAGCCAAGATGGGGGACGGGAGACCCAGTACTTC	CASSQDGGRETQYF
TRBV30	NA	TRBJ1-2	NA	TGTGCCTGGAGTGGAGGGAGCTATGGTTACACCTTC	CAWSGGSYGYTF
TRBV12-3/TRBV12-4	NA	TRBJ2-3	NA	TGTGCCAGCAGTCCCGTGGAGGATACGCAGTATTTT	CASSPVEDTQYF
TRBV2	many	TRBJ2-7	NA	TGTGCCAGCAGTGAGGGGCAGAGCGAGCAGTACTTC	CASSEGQSEQYF
TRBV5-1	NA	TRBJ2-1	NA	TGCGCCAGCAGGAGGTCCATCGGGAGCGTCGATGAGCAGTTCTTC	CASRRSIGSVDEQFF
TRBV18	NA	TRBJ1-2	TRBD1	TGTGCCGGCTCCGAAGGACAGGGCCGTATCGGCTACACCTTC	CAGSEGQGRIGYTF
TRBV12-3/TRBV12-4	many	TRBJ2-6	NA	TGTGCCAGCAGCCCGCCTTTTTGGACCGGAGAACTCTCTGGGGCCAACGTCCTGACTTTC	CASSPPFWTGELSGANVLTF
TRBV28	few	TRBJ2-7	NA	TGTGCCAGCCCTTTCGAGCAGTACTTC	CASPFEQYF
TRBV9	NA	TRBJ2-3	TRBD2	TGTGCCAGCAGCGTCCACCGAGCGGGGACCACAGATACGCAGTATTTT	CASSVHRAGTTDTQYF
TRBV20-1	many	TRBJ2-5	NA	TGCAGTGGTCGGGGGGCTGAGGAGACCCAGTACTTC	CSGRGAEETQYF
TRBV5-1	NA	TRBJ1-6	NA	TGCGCCAGCAGCTACACCTATAATTCACCCCTCCACTTT	CASSYTYNSPLHF
TRBV7-2	NA	TRBJ2-7	TRBD1	TGTGCCAGCAGCCCCGACAGGGGGCTCTCCTACGAGCAGTACTTC	CASSPDRGLSYEQYF
TRBV20-1	many	TRBJ2-5	NA	TGCAGTGCTAGAGCGCGGGGAATACAAGAGACCCAGTACTTC	CSARARGIQETQYF
TRBV5-1	few	TRBJ2-1	TRBD2	TGCGCCAGCAGCTTGGGGTCAGGGACTAGCCTCATCCATGAGCAGTTCTTC	CASSLGSGTSLIHEQFF
TRBV10-3	few	TRBJ2-3	NA	TGTGCCATCAGTATTCCACCATCCACAGATACGCAGTATTTT	CAISIPPSTDTQYF
TRBV24-1	NA	TRBJ2-3	TRBD2	TGTGCCACCAGTGGGGGAGCGGGGGCGCAAGATACGCAGTATTTT	CATSGGAGAQDTQYF
TRBV29-1	few	TRBJ2-5	NA	TGCAGCGTTGTTCGCTCCCGGGGCCTCCAAGAGACCCAGTACTTC	CSVVRSRGLQETQYF